A single sample is the source of the 3 T cell receptor beta chains below, sequenced in a study of spatial heterogeneity in lung cancer (dated by TCRdb to the late 2010s). The library was made by 5' RACE. The instrument given in TCRdb is NextSeq 500. TCRdb reworked the public reads: Q25 trimming with fastp, MiXCR clone assembly, productive beta chains retained. One record per CDR3 amino acid sequence lists the most common genes and DNA. The sample yields tens of thousands of distinct CDR3 sequences; under 25% were counted once. 5.5% to 7% of the sample rests with the top ten. The sample's time point, from its label and the paper: sample taken at primary tumor resection. Whole RNA extracted from tumor and nontumor lung tissue, or from cryopreserved PBMC samples, was used for TCR sequencing without cell sorting. The sequencing here drew on PBMCs, taken at surgery. These receptor sequences come from a male donor with early-stage non-small cell lung cancer.

V and J are TRBV12-3 or TRBV12-4 and TRBJ2-7; D may match TRBD1 or TRBD2 (5 bases each). The CDR3 consists of 13 residues. V lost 7 bases and J 5 bases, leaving 15 bases between the germline ends. The CDR3 region has the DNA TGTGCCAGCAACCCTCCCGGGGCCAACGAGCAGTACTTC. Translating gives CASNPPGANEQYF.

The chain is built from TRBV4-1 and TRBJ2-7, with 7 bases identical to TRBD1. The CDR3 has 16 residues. The germline V gene has CDR1 MGHRA and CDR2 YSYEKL. V dropped 0 bases and J dropped 3; count of bases not matched to a gene: 8. The CDR3 spells CASSQDLGTAIYEQYF. In nucleotides, the CDR3 is TGCGCCAGCAGCCAAGATTTAGGGACAGCCATCTACGAGCAGTACTTC.

This clonotype was recorded a few times. V gene TRBV28 combines with J gene TRBJ2-3; the match to TRBD2 covers 10 bases. Trimming removed 4 bases from V and 5 bases from J; junction bases left unmatched: 6. The CDR3 loop spans 15 amino acids. In germline, CDR1 is MDHEN, CDR2 SYDVKM. The CDR3 coding sequence is TGTGCCAGCAGTTCTAGCGGGAGTCGGAAAGATACGCAGTATTTT. Its protein product is CASSSSGSRKDTQYF.